The 9 T cell receptor beta chains listed next were all sequenced from one sample in a study of shared clonotypes between healthy human individuals. Using immunoSEQ multiplex PCR, the repertoire was profiled, and TCRdb retains in-frame clones only, with some absent. The sample records hundreds of thousands of clones, approximately 96% being singletons. CD45RO negativity and positive selection for CCR7 defined naive CD8 cells, a population that excluded terminally differentiated effector memory CD45RA+ cells. Sequencing was carried out using naive CD8+ T cells sorted from blood. These TCRs come from a woman in her twenties or thirties in good health.

The chain employs TRBV2 and TRBJ2-1, with TRBD2 matching 15 bases. V gave up 6 bases and J gave up 9 bases; unmatched junction bases: 9. The CDR3 contains 16 residues. Germline V CDR1 and CDR2: SNHLY, FYNNEI. For the CDR3, the DNA is TGTGCCAGCAGAGGACTAGCGGGAGGGCCGGTCGGTGAGCAGTTCTTC. This gives the protein CASRGLAGGPVGEQFF.

Details on this clone: The conserved phenylalanine or tryptophan normally closing the CDR3 is absent here, so this likely arose from a read error. The DNA is left out, because the CDR3 cannot be placed on it with certainty; the CDR3 is given as TCRdb lists it. V gene TRBV5-3 combines with J gene TRBJ1-4; no check of the table's D call, TRBD1, against the DNA was made. TRBV5-3 is filed as an ORF, its function uncertain. The CDR3 is made up of 11 amino acids, end residues included. Here the CDR3 reads CARSLDHRGAP.

The chain joins TRBV4-1 to TRBJ2-4; 10 nucleotides line up with TRBD1. The CDR3 length is 14 residues. CDR1 and CDR2 from the germline V gene are MGHRA and YSYEKL. J gave up 6 bases and V 4 bases, and 3 bases lay outside the gene matches. The CDR3 DNA sequence: TGCGCCAGCAGCCCCCGGGACAGGGGAAACATTCAGTACTTC. Its protein product is CASSPRDRGNIQYF.

The V and J genes are TRBV2 and TRBJ2-5, with TRBD1 as a possible D gene (6 bases). The ends were cut back, 11 bases at V and 0 bases at J, with 13 bases in the middle. This CDR3 region has 13 residues. The germline V gene has CDR1 SNHLY and CDR2 FYNNEI. The CDR3 DNA follows: TGTGCCGGGGGCCGGGACAACCAAGAGACCCAGTACTTC. This codes for CAGGRDNQETQYF.

CDR3 amino acids: CASSIQVGTSGNEQFF. CDR3 DNA: TGTGCCAGTAGTATTCAGGTGGGGACTAGCGGCAATGAGCAGTTCTTC. The V call is TRBV19, the J call TRBJ2-1, with 11 bases aligning to TRBD2. The CDR3 is 16 residues long. V was clipped by 3 bases and J by 6 bases; unmatched bases: 7. Germline V gives CDR1 LNHDA, CDR2 SQIVND (reference sequence). Using reference TRBV19 and TRBJ2-1 for the parts outside the CDR3, the full variable domain is DGGITQSPKYLFRKEGQNVTLSCEQNLNHDAMYWYRQDPGQGLRLIYYSQIVNDFQKGDIAEGYSVSREKKESFPLTVTSAQKNPTAFYLCASSIQVGTSGNEQFFGPGTRLTVL.

This chain joins TRBV13 and TRBJ1-2; no clear D. The CDR3 has 15 amino acids. Trimming took off 4 bases at V and 6 bases at J, with 18 bases between the two ends. Germline V gene data show CDR1 as PRHDT and CDR2 as FYEKMQ (reference sequence). The CDR3 nucleotides read TGTGCCAGCAGCTCTCTTTTAGGCCACCCGGATGGCTACACCTTC. Translating gives CASSSLLGHPDGYTF.

The chain combines TRBV11-2 with TRBJ2-7; D ambiguous. Trimming stripped 4 bases from V and 3 bases from J, with 4 bases between. Germline CDR1 is SGHAT and CDR2 is FQNNGV. CDR3 length equals 11 residues. DNA for the CDR3: TGTGCCAGCAGCTCGAACTACGAGCAGTACTTC. Its protein product is CASSSNYEQYF.

The chain is built from TRBV14 and TRBJ1-2; D remains ambiguous. The CDR3 extends over 13 amino acids. The germline V gene has CDR1 SGHDN and CDR2 FVKESK. Trimming pared 1 base from V and 4 bases from J, leaving 7 bases between. CDR3 protein: CASSQVPGYGYTF. The DNA of the CDR3 is TGTGCCAGCAGCCAAGTCCCAGGCTATGGCTACACCTTC.

The rearrangement joins TRBV28 to TRBJ1-6; D may be TRBD1 (6 bases). Germline CDR1 and CDR2: MDHEN and SYDVKM. V was trimmed by 6 bases and J by 10 bases, leaving 16 bases between them. This CDR3 has 14 residues. CDR3 nucleotides: TGTGCCAGCAGGAATCAGGGGACTGGGTCACCCCTCCACTTT. Protein sequence: CASRNQGTGSPLHF.